This TCR beta chain appears in the sequencing data of a study of T cell responses to AZD1222 COVID-19 vaccine. V was pared by 1 base and J by 0 bases, with 4 bases of the junction left unmatched. CDR1 LGHDT and CDR2 YNNKEL come from the germline V gene (reference sequence). The CDR3 is 17 residues long. TCRdb keeps only in-frame clones here, not all; method: immunoSEQ multiplex PCR. The sample yields 150,000 to 200,000 clones, approximately 92% seen once. This material consisted of peripheral blood, taken on day 0 of AZD1222 vaccination. The chain recombines TRBV3-1 (or the pseudogene TRBV3-2) with TRBJ2-3; 10 bases agree with TRBD2. This receptor was identified in an adult in good health. Here the CDR3 reads CASSQAGLARSTDTQYF. The CDR3 region has the DNA TGTGCCAGCAGCCAAGCGGGACTAGCGCGTAGCACAGATACGCAGTATTTT.